The source of this T cell receptor beta chain is a study of cytomegalovirus exposure and HLA in healthy donors. Study conclusions and caveats: There were some public TCRs occurring in many donors, but most TCR sequences were rare.

This clone was found a few times. Its specificity is unknown. Profiling relied on immunoSEQ multiplex PCR, and the TCRdb table lists in-frame clones only, not all of them. The data hold approximately 270,000 clones, with roughly nine tenths observed a single time. The CDR3 sequence is 14 residues long. With 2 bases removed from V and 3 bases from J, the gap between germline ends came to 10 bases. CDR1 and CDR2 (germline): MNHNY, SVGAGI (reference sequence). The sequencing sample was made of PBMCs. V usage is TRBV6-6 and J usage is TRBJ1-1; no reliable D call. The sequence came from a young man in good health and CMV-seropositive. The CDR3 protein is CASSYVAADTEAFF. CDR3 nucleotide sequence: TGTGCCAGCAGTTACGTGGCAGCGGACACTGAAGCTTTCTTT.